These 4 T cell receptor beta chains were all obtained from the same sample, sequenced in a study of cytomegalovirus exposure and HLA in healthy donors. Primers for the PCR totalled 60 Vbeta and 13 Jbeta. Generated by immunoSEQ multiplex PCR, the TCRdb table keeps only in-frame clones and is missing some. The data hold about 98,000 clones, with 74% observed a single time. Material for sequencing was PBMCs. All receptors derive from a male donor in good health and CMV-seronegative.

This clone has a count of ten or more. The chain couples TRBV11-2 to TRBJ2-2; TRBD1 aligns across 9 bases. The CDR3 contains 17 residues. The V and J ends lost 7 bases and 5 bases, in that order; junction bases with no gene match: 14. Germline CDR1 reads SGHAT; CDR2 reads FQNNGV. The CDR3 DNA reads TGTGCCAGCACCCGAGGGACAGGGTCGAAAAGGACCGGGGAGCTGTTTTTT. Its translation is CASTRGTGSKRTGELFF.

The sample holds one count of this clone. V and J are TRBV25-1 and TRBJ2-2; tentative D call: TRBD1 (6 bases). The V gene's germline CDR1 is MGHDK and CDR2 SYGVNS. The CDR3 consists of 14 residues. V lost 0 bases and J lost 5, with 7 bases in between. The CDR3 is CASSEYRGTGELFF. CDR3 sequence (DNA): TGTGCCAGCAGTGAATACAGGGGTACCGGGGAGCTGTTTTTT.

The gene calls are TRBV20-1 and TRBJ2-7; the D gene is possibly TRBD2 (6 bases). This CDR3 region has 11 residues. Per germline, CDR1 DFQATT and CDR2 SNEGSKA (reference sequence). Trimming shortened V by 3 bases and J by 4 bases, and 7 bases separated the two germline ends. In nucleotides, the CDR3 is TGCAGTGCTAGCCGGGGGTACGAGCAGTACTTC. Translation gives CSASRGYEQYF.

This clone was seen more than once but under ten times. The V and J genes are TRBV19 and TRBJ2-1; 9 nucleotides align to TRBD1. CDR1 is LNHDA and CDR2 is SQIVND in the germline V gene (reference sequence). The V segment lost 3 bases and the J segment 7 bases; nucleotides outside the gene matches: 4. CDR3 length: 14 residues. The CDR3 loop reads CASSIGTGPNEQFF. The DNA for the CDR3 is TGTGCCAGTAGTATCGGGACAGGGCCAAATGAGCAGTTCTTC. The whole variable domain, remainder taken from reference TRBV19 and TRBJ2-1, is DGGITQSPKYLFRKEGQNVTLSCEQNLNHDAMYWYRQDPGQGLRLIYYSQIVNDFQKGDIAEGYSVSREKKESFPLTVTSAQKNPTAFYLCASSIGTGPNEQFFGPGTRLTVL.